This T cell receptor (beta chain) is from a study of blood T cells in healthy people across ages. On this clonotype itself: Its antigen remains unidentified. Germline is not matched at one junction end, which may reflect a read error.

In germline, CDR1 is SGHRS, CDR2 YFSETQ. CDR3 length: 14 amino acids. Per sample, a minimum of 7 million PBMCs were isolated. A second roughly 7 to 12 cycle PCR used barcoded and J-beta primers. In TCRdb, the 5' RACE reads were re-called with MiXCR into one record per CDR3 protein. Among 700,000 to 900,000 distinct CDR3 sequences listed, about 53% were seen once. General study results and limits: Unsorted PBMC material precluded a definitive naive versus antigen-experienced comparison.

The source of this sequence is an elderly man in good health. This chain links TRBV5-1 with TRBJ2-7, with 10 positions matching TRBD2. Sequencing input: blood. This chain's CDR3 is CASSRAGGTYEQYF. CDR3 sequence (DNA): TGTGCCAGCTCACGAGCGGGAGGGACCTACGAGCAGTACTTC.